Below, 8 T cell receptor beta chains from the same sample are listed, as sequenced in a study of T cell clonality in common variable immunodeficiency (dated by TCRdb to the mid-2010s). Library preparation employed the immunoSEQ multiplex PCR assay. The table comes from immuneACCESS by way of TCRdb, which keeps in-frame sequences with V and J called. Part of the clones is missing from these tables; in studies checked, under half for an unresolved V gene and the rest for unknown reasons. The table puts tens of thousands of clones in this sample, none counted just once. 5.4% of the sample belongs to the ten largest clones. Sequencing was performed on peripheral blood mononuclear cells. Receptors were obtained from a person between 18 and 69 years old in good health.

Note on this clone: The read stops 3 residues short of the end of the CDR3; the missing end is completed from the germline J gene. The chain has TRBV19 and TRBJ1-5, with D hard to call. The V gene's germline CDR1 is LNHDA and CDR2 SQIVND (reference sequence). The ends were cut back, 8 bases at V and 3 bases at J, with 20 bases in the middle. The CDR3 is 16 amino acids. The DNA read from the CDR3 is TGTGCCAGTGGCCTCTCCCCTGGAGGGTACAATCAGCCC. This encodes CASGLSPGGYNQP. The entire CDR3 sequence reads CASGLSPGGYNQPQHF.

This clone was counted at least ten times. The read falls 3 residues short of the CDR3 end, and the missing part is taken from the germline J gene. This chain uses TRBV4-2 with TRBJ2-7; D might be TRBD1 (6 bases). CDR1 LGHNA and CDR2 YNFKEQ come from the germline V gene. The CDR3 length is 16 residues. V was clipped by 0 bases and J by 5 bases, with 17 bases between them. The CDR3 DNA, read in part, is TGTGCCAGCAGCCAAGATCGGCACAGGGTTGTAGACGAG. It specifies CASSQDRHRVVDE. The CDR3, in full, reads CASSQDRHRVVDEQYF.

This clone was counted ten times or more. The sequence runs out 3 residues before the end of the CDR3; the remainder is reconstructed from the germline J gene. The V call is TRBV7-9, the J call TRBJ1-4, with 10 bases lining up with TRBD1. J lost 8 bases, V lost 8 bases, and 5 bases had no gene match. CDR3 size: 13 residues. Germline values: CDR1 SEHNR, CDR2 FQNEAQ (reference sequence). CDR3: CASAGQGPEKLFF. CDR3 DNA (partial): TGTGCCAGCGCGGGACAGGGGCCGGAAAAA.

Many counts were recorded for this clone. The missing CDR3 end, 3 residues past where the read stops, is filled in from the germline J gene. The chain combines TRBV2 with TRBJ2-7; perhaps TRBD1 as D (6 bases). The CDR3 spans 11 residues. The germline CDR1 and CDR2 sequences are SNHLY and FYNNEI. Trimming removed 6 bases from V and 3 bases from J, with 6 bases in between. CDR3 amino acids: CASRGHYEQYF. The covered CDR3 bases are TGTGCCAGCAGGGGACACTACGAG.

This clone has ten or more counts. Read sequence stops 3 residues before the CDR3 end, and the germline J gene provides the missing end. V is TRBV28 and J is TRBJ2-3, with a weak D call TRBD2 (5 bases). V lost 7 bases and J 5 bases, leaving 13 bases between the germline ends. This CDR3 comprises 13 residues. CDR1 MDHEN and CDR2 SYDVKM come from the germline V gene. The part of the CDR3 DNA that was read is TGTGCCAGCACCTCTGCGGGTCGAGATACG. It codes for CASTSAGRDT. The entire CDR3 sequence reads CASTSAGRDTQYF.

This clone has a count of ten or more. The read ends 3 residues shy of where the CDR3 ends; the end is completed using the germline J gene. The chain links TRBV7-7 to TRBJ1-6; D is unclear. The CDR3 is made up of 13 amino acids. Germline values: CDR1 SSHAT, CDR2 FNYEAQ (reference sequence). Trimming cost V 2 bases and J 4 bases, with 3 bases left between them. Incomplete CDR3 DNA: TGTGCCAGCAGCTTACAATATAATTCACCC. Its translation: CASSLQYNSP. The complete CDR3 protein is CASSLQYNSPLHF.

There are many counts of this clone. Read coverage stops 3 residues before the CDR3 terminus; the germline J gene supplies the remainder. V is TRBV19 and J is TRBJ2-1; 11 nucleotides agree with TRBD2. The trim removed 5 bases at V and 5 bases at J, leaving 2 bases unmatched. In germline, CDR1 is LNHDA, CDR2 SQIVND (reference sequence). This CDR3 is 14 amino acids long. The CDR3 region is CASSSGLADNEQFF. The covered CDR3 bases are TGTGCCAGTAGTTCGGGACTAGCGGACAATGAG.

Many counts were recorded for this clone. The CDR3 end falls 3 residues outside the read, so it is completed with the germline J gene. The chain employs TRBV5-4 and TRBJ2-7; TRBD2 agrees at 10 bases. Trimming cost V 4 bases and J 3 bases; bases outside gene matches: 10. CDR3 length: 16 residues. The V gene's germline CDR1 is SGHNT and CDR2 YYREEE (reference sequence). The sequenced CDR3 bases are TGTGCCAGCAGCACCCGGACTAGCGGAACTGACTACGAG. This codes for CASSTRTSGTDYE. The entire CDR3 sequence reads CASSTRTSGTDYEQYF.